Described below is a single T cell receptor beta chain sequence and its context. Its antigen is unidentified. The data derive from a study of STAT3 mutations in large granular lymphocyte leukemia. Study observations and caveats: Suggested: STAT3 mutation was not the ancestral event for these clonal expansions. In about 30% of the 18 patients, new TCR clonotypes emerged after therapy. Variable sampling intervals and differing treatment regimens complicated linking therapy response to TCR clonal burden changes. In T-cell large granular lymphocyte leukemia, about half of patients showed multiple immunodominant subclonotypes.

The V end was cut by 3 bases, the J end by 4 bases, with 15 bases between. This CDR3 is built from 15 residues. Germline CDR1 is MGHRA and CDR2 is YSYEKL. Some 41,000 productive templates were obtained per sample on average. Profiling relied on immunoSEQ multiplex PCR, and the TCRdb table lists in-frame clones only, not all of them. The sample holds some 30,000 clones; about 80% are singletons and the top ten take approximately 30%. This TCR was recovered from a woman between 45 and 60 years old with T-cell large granular lymphocyte leukemia. Some clones in this sample may be carry-over from other donors' samples. The sequenced material came from peripheral blood mononuclear cells. The J gene is TRBJ1-2, the V gene TRBV4-1, with D maybe TRBD1 (6 bases). CDR3 protein: CASSQGYQGRYGYTF. The CDR3 DNA follows: TGCGCCAGCAGCCAGGGGTACCAGGGGCGCTATGGCTACACCTTC.